The rows below give T cell receptor beta chains drawn from one sample of a study of shared clonotypes between healthy human individuals. The repertoire was sequenced with immunoSEQ multiplex PCR; TCRdb's copy has only in-frame clones and lacks some. The sample has over a million clones, approximately 97% seen once. Sequencing was performed on naive CD4+ T cells sorted from blood. These receptors all come from a young man in good health. Both conserved end residues are part of each CDR3. A D gene is named only where the DNA matches it firmly. The size of a clone is reported for some rows only, either as once, few or many, or as a class for expanded clones.

D: TRBD1; V: TRBV6-5; size: -; J: TRBJ2-2; DNA: TGTGCCAGCAGTCCACAGGGGCTCGGGGAGCTGTTTTTT; CDR3: CASSPQGLGELFF
D: -; V: TRBV28; size: -; J: TRBJ1-1; DNA: TGTGCCAGCAGGGTAGACACCTATCACACTGAAGCTTTCTTT; CDR3: CASRVDTYHTEAFF
D: TRBD1; V: TRBV15; size: -; J: TRBJ2-3; DNA: TGTGCCACCAGCAGGGCGGGACAGGGCTGGAATACGCAGTATTTT; CDR3: CATSRAGQGWNTQYF
D: -; V: TRBV7-8; size: -; J: TRBJ1-1; DNA: TGTGCCAGCAGCTTGAGGGGTACTGAAGCTTTCTTT; CDR3: CASSLRGTEAFF
D: -; V: TRBV13; size: -; J: TRBJ2-3; DNA: TGTGCCAGCAGCTTAACCCTGGCGAGGGCACGGGCAGATACGCAGTATTTT; CDR3: CASSLTLARARADTQYF
D: -; V: TRBV2; size: -; J: TRBJ1-1; DNA: TGTGCCAGCAGTGCCCTCGGTGGACACCTGGGGACTGAAGCTTTCTTT; CDR3: CASSALGGHLGTEAFF
D: -; V: TRBV19; size: -; J: TRBJ2-3; DNA: TGTGCCAGTAGCCCCGGAACGGCATGGGATACGCAGTATTTT; CDR3: CASSPGTAWDTQYF
D: -; V: TRBV7-2; size: -; J: TRBJ1-1; DNA: TGTGCCAGCAGCGCGGGGGGGAATTGGAACACTGAAGCTTTCTTT; CDR3: CASSAGGNWNTEAFF
D: -; V: TRBV9; size: -; J: TRBJ2-2; DNA: TGTGCCAGCAGCATAGATCCGTACACCGGGGAGCTGTTTTTT; CDR3: CASSIDPYTGELFF
D: -; V: TRBV5-5; size: -; J: TRBJ2-2; DNA: TGTGCCAGCAGCTACCAACCGGGCCTATACACCGGGGAGCTGTTTTTT; CDR3: CASSYQPGLYTGELFF
D: -; V: TRBV28; size: -; J: TRBJ2-7; DNA: TGTGCCAGCAGTACAGACAGTTGGCTGCAGTACTTC; CDR3: CASSTDSWLQYF
D: -; V: TRBV5-1; size: -; J: TRBJ2-3; DNA: TGCGCCAGCAGCGGAATTCCTACCACAGATACGCAGTATTTT; CDR3: CASSGIPTTDTQYF
D: -; V: TRBV7-6; size: -; J: TRBJ1-1; DNA: TGTGCCAGCAGCGGTGGGGGCACTGAAGCTTTCTTT; CDR3: CASSGGGTEAFF
D: TRBD1; V: TRBV10-3; size: -; J: TRBJ1-2; DNA: TGTGCCATCAACCCAGACAGGGGGCAGTCTGGCTACACCTTC; CDR3: CAINPDRGQSGYTF
D: TRBD2; V: TRBV28; size: once; J: TRBJ2-2; DNA: TGTGCCACCGGGGGAGCGGGAGAGGGGACCACCGGGGAGCTGTTTTTT; CDR3: CATGGAGEGTTGELFF
D: -; V: TRBV10-2; size: -; J: TRBJ1-1; DNA: TGCGCCAGCAGTGAGTCGGTTGGAGGACTCAACACTGAAGCTTTCTTT; CDR3: CASSESVGGLNTEAFF
D: -; V: TRBV28; size: -; J: TRBJ1-5; DNA: TGTGCCAGCCTAAGGGACGGGACAAACAATCAGCCCCAGCATTTT; CDR3: CASLRDGTNNQPQHF
D: TRBD1; V: TRBV30; size: -; J: TRBJ2-1; DNA: TGTGCCTGGAGTCGACAGGGTGGTACCAATGAGCAGTTCTTC; CDR3: CAWSRQGGTNEQFF
D: -; V: TRBV9; size: -; J: TRBJ2-2; DNA: TGTGCCAGCAGTCGCACCCCGGCGGCGGGAAACACCGGGGAGCTGTTTTTT; CDR3: CASSRTPAAGNTGELFF
D: -; V: TRBV11-2; size: once; J: TRBJ2-5; DNA: TGTGCCAGCAGCTTAGTGACGGCATTTGGGGGCCAAGAGACCCAGTACTTC; CDR3: CASSLVTAFGGQETQYF
D: -; V: TRBV6-1; size: once; J: TRBJ1-1; DNA: TGTGCCAGCAGTGGGGGACGGTCTGAAGCTTTCTTT; CDR3: CASSGGRSEAFF
D: -; V: TRBV25-1; size: -; J: TRBJ2-1; DNA: TGTGCCAGCAGTGAATCGGGCAGGGGCAATGAGCAGTTCTTC; CDR3: CASSESGRGNEQFF
D: TRBD2; V: TRBV13; size: -; J: TRBJ2-2; DNA: TGTGCCAGCAGCCAGGAGGGACTAGGGGGGTTCGGGGAGCTGTTTTTT; CDR3: CASSQEGLGGFGELFF
D: -; V: TRBV18; size: -; J: TRBJ2-1; DNA: TGTGCCAGCTCCTTACGATCCCCTTACAATGAGCAGTTCTTC; CDR3: CASSLRSPYNEQFF
D: TRBD2; V: TRBV5-1; size: -; J: TRBJ2-1; DNA: TGCGCCAGCAGCTTGGAGGGGACTAGCGACAATGAGCAGTTCTTC; CDR3: CASSLEGTSDNEQFF
D: -; V: TRBV28; size: -; J: TRBJ1-1; DNA: TGTGCCAGCGCCCTTTGGCAGGCGAACACTGAAGCTTTCTTT; CDR3: CASALWQANTEAFF
D: -; V: TRBV18; size: -; J: TRBJ2-7; DNA: TGTGCCAGCTCACCAAACAGAAACTACGAGCAGTACTTC; CDR3: CASSPNRNYEQYF
D: TRBD1; V: TRBV10-3; size: -; J: TRBJ1-2; DNA: TGTGCCATCAGTGAGTCGGTACAGGGGAATGGCTACACCTTC; CDR3: CAISESVQGNGYTF
D: -; V: TRBV7-2; size: -; J: TRBJ2-1; DNA: TGTGCCAGCAGCTTAGCGAGTACTACCAACAATGAGCAGTTCTTC; CDR3: CASSLASTTNNEQFF
D: TRBD1; V: TRBV4-3; size: once; J: TRBJ1-5; DNA: TGCGCCAGCAGCCAAGGTAGACAGGGGATTGGGCCCCAGCATTTT; CDR3: CASSQGRQGIGPQHF
D: TRBD2; V: TRBV28; size: -; J: TRBJ2-7; DNA: TGTGCCAGCAGTTTAAAACGCGGGAGGGCTTACTACGAGCAGTACTTC; CDR3: CASSLKRGRAYYEQYF
D: -; V: TRBV19; size: few; J: TRBJ1-2; DNA: TGTGCCAGTAGTACGAACAGGGTTGGCTACACCTTC; CDR3: CASSTNRVGYTF
D: TRBD2; V: TRBV28; size: -; J: TRBJ2-1; DNA: TGTGCCAGCAGGACTAGCGGGAGCTATGAGCAGTTCTTC; CDR3: CASRTSGSYEQFF
D: -; V: TRBV7-7; size: -; J: TRBJ2-7; DNA: TGTGCTAGCAGCCACGGGGGGCAGGGCGAGCAGTACTTC; CDR3: CASSHGGQGEQYF
D: -; V: TRBV2; size: -; J: TRBJ2-7; DNA: TGTGCCAGCAGCTCGGGCGCCTATAGTTACGAGCAGTACTTC; CDR3: CASSSGAYSYEQYF
D: TRBD2; V: TRBV10-3; size: -; J: TRBJ2-1; DNA: TGTGCCTCCTCCCGCCAGGGGACTAGCGGGGCCGCGGGCAATGAGCAGTTCTTC; CDR3: CASSRQGTSGAAGNEQFF
D: -; V: TRBV27; size: -; J: TRBJ2-1; DNA: TGTGCCAGCAGTTTATGGGACGGGTCCTACAATGAGCAGTTCTTC; CDR3: CASSLWDGSYNEQFF
D: -; V: TRBV7-2; size: -; J: TRBJ2-7; DNA: TGTGCCAGCAGTTTAAGTGGTTTTACCTACGAGCAGTACTTC; CDR3: CASSLSGFTYEQYF
D: TRBD2; V: TRBV28; size: -; J: TRBJ2-7; DNA: TGTGCCAGCAGGACTAGCGGGAGGTGGGGGGACGAGCAGTACTTC; CDR3: CASRTSGRWGDEQYF
D: TRBD2; V: TRBV5-4; size: -; J: TRBJ2-3; DNA: TGTGCCAGCAGGCCCGCCTCTAGCGGGGGCACAGATACGCAGTATTTT; CDR3: CASRPASSGGTDTQYF
D: -; V: TRBV25-1; size: -; J: TRBJ1-5; DNA: TGTGCCAGCAGTGAATCGGGGGCAGGCAATCAGCCCCAGCATTTT; CDR3: CASSESGAGNQPQHF
D: TRBD2; V: TRBV5-1; size: -; J: TRBJ2-7; DNA: TGCGCCAGCAGCCTCCTTAGCAGAGCGGGGGAGTGGAAGTTGCAGTACTTC; CDR3: CASSLLSRAGEWKLQYF
D: -; V: TRBV5-1; size: -; J: TRBJ2-3; DNA: TGCGCCAGCAGCTTTCAGGGACCCACAGATACGCAGTATTTT; CDR3: CASSFQGPTDTQYF
D: TRBD2; V: TRBV9; size: -; J: TRBJ2-7; DNA: TGTGCCAGCAGCGTCGGCGGGAGCTCCTACGAGCAGTACTTC; CDR3: CASSVGGSSYEQYF
D: -; V: TRBV7-8; size: -; J: TRBJ1-5; DNA: TGTGCCAGCAGCTTAGTGGGCTTAAGCAATCAGCCCCAGCATTTT; CDR3: CASSLVGLSNQPQHF